Listed here are 28 T cell receptor beta chains from one sample, sequenced in a study of cytomegalovirus exposure and HLA in healthy donors (dated by TCRdb to the late 2010s). Library preparation was by the immunoSEQ multiplex PCR assay. In TCRdb, the immuneACCESS table is reduced to in-frame sequences with V and J assigned. These tables do not hold every clone; where another copy was compared, an unresolved V gene accounts for under half, and the others remain unexplained. In this sample the table shows tens of thousands of clones, 85% to 95% of which occur a single time. The ten largest clones take up approximately 2.1% of the sample. Sample: PBMCs. These receptors were obtained from a man younger than 35 in good health and CMV-seronegative.

This chain links TRBV7-9 with TRBJ1-2; D remains ambiguous. Deletions cut 1 base from V and 2 bases from J, with 5 bases between. This CDR3 comprises 13 residues. CDR1 and CDR2 from the germline V gene are SEHNR and FQNEAQ (reference sequence). As DNA, the CDR3 is TGTGCCAGCAGCTTAGACGGGAACTATGGCTACACCTTC. The encoded protein is CASSLDGNYGYTF.

This clone was seen a single time. V is TRBV6-5 and J is TRBJ1-1; D is ambiguous. The CDR3 spans 12 residues. V was cut by 8 bases and J by 0 bases, with 7 bases left in between. Looked up from germline, CDR1 is MNHEY and CDR2 is SVGAGI. CDR3 residues: CASGTVNTEAFF. The CDR3 DNA sequence: TGTGCCAGCGGTACGGTGAACACTGAAGCTTTCTTT.

The chain uses TRBV5-4 and TRBJ2-3; D is perhaps TRBD2 (5 bases). This CDR3 comprises 16 residues. V lost 0 bases and J lost 0, with 11 bases in between. Germline assignment: CDR1 SGHNT and CDR2 YYREEE (reference sequence). For the CDR3, the DNA is TGTGCCAGCAGCTTGGACCCAAGCGGTAGCACAGATACGCAGTATTTT. Its translation: CASSLDPSGSTDTQYF.

V is TRBV11-3 and J is TRBJ2-3; tentatively, D is TRBD1 (6 bases). The V end was cut by 3 bases, the J end by 0 bases, with 16 bases between. Germline CDR1 and CDR2: SGHNT and YENEEA. CDR3 length equals 17 residues. The CDR3 coding sequence is TGTGCCAGCAGCTTGGGAGACAGGTTTACTAGCACAGATACGCAGTATTTT. Translated, it gives CASSLGDRFTSTDTQYF.

The CDR3 DNA follows: TGTGCCAGCAGTTTGAGCCCTCGGACTAGCGGGAGTGTCGGGGAGCTGTTTTTT. This gives the protein CASSLSPRTSGSVGELFF. The chain has TRBV28 and TRBJ2-2; 13 nucleotides match TRBD2. V was pared by 3 bases and J by 7 bases, with 11 bases of the junction left unmatched. Germline V gene data show CDR1 as MDHEN and CDR2 as SYDVKM. The length of the CDR3 is 18 residues.

This chain joins TRBV28 and TRBJ1-1; D unresolved. V was clipped by 3 bases and J by 1 base, with 12 bases between them. The CDR3 runs 15 residues. Per germline, CDR1 MDHEN and CDR2 SYDVKM. This chain's CDR3 is CASSFRQAGNTEAFF. CDR3 DNA sequence: TGTGCCAGCAGTTTCCGTCAGGCGGGGAACACTGAAGCTTTCTTT.

This clone has a single count. CDR3: CASSFTGAYGYTF. DNA for the CDR3: TGTGCCAGCAGTTTCACAGGAGCCTATGGCTACACCTTC. V and J are TRBV6-5 and TRBJ1-2, with D tentatively TRBD1 (5 bases). Trimming removed 4 bases from V and 4 bases from J, with 10 bases in between. The length of the CDR3 is 13 residues. Germline CDR1 MNHEY, CDR2 SVGAGI.

This chain uses TRBV19 with TRBJ1-2, with a weak D call TRBD1 (6 bases). Between the trimmed V and J ends, which lost 5 bases and 4 bases, there was a span of 11 bases. This CDR3 has 13 residues. CDR1 and CDR2 (germline): LNHDA, SQIVND (reference sequence). CDR3 in amino acids: CASSLDRRYGYTF. The CDR3 nucleotides are TGTGCCAGTAGTCTCGACAGGCGCTATGGCTACACCTTC.

In its sample, this clone was seen once. The V call is TRBV16, the J call TRBJ1-1, with D perhaps TRBD1 (6 bases). CDR3 length: 14 residues. The V end lost 3 bases, the J end lost 6 bases, and 14 bases lay between the germline ends. CDR1 and CDR2 from the germline V gene are KGHSY and FQNENV. The CDR3 DNA reads TGTGCCAGCAGCCACGCTAGACAGGCGGCTGAAGCTTTCTTT. Its protein product is CASSHARQAAEAFF.

This sequence joins TRBV6-1 and TRBJ1-1; 7 nucleotides agree with TRBD1. J gave up 6 bases and V 4 bases, and 11 bases lay outside the gene matches. CDR3 length: 15 amino acids. Germline loops: CDR1 MNHNS, CDR2 SASEGT. CDR3 in DNA: TGTGCCAGCAGTGCCTCCGGGTGGAGGGGGCCTGAAGCTTTCTTT. Residues: CASSASGWRGPEAFF.

V and J are TRBV7-9 and TRBJ2-1; D may be TRBD1 (5 bases). CDR3 size: 17 residues. Germline values: CDR1 SEHNR, CDR2 FQNEAQ (reference sequence). Trimming left V 5 bases short and J 8 bases short, with 25 bases between. The CDR3 is CASSQPFSEGENDEQFF. In nucleotides, the CDR3 is TGTGCCAGCAGCCAACCGTTTTCAGAAGGGGAAAACGATGAGCAGTTCTTC.

The chain combines TRBV28 with TRBJ2-7; 14 nucleotides match TRBD2. The CDR3 has 16 residues. The germline gives CDR1 MDHEN, CDR2 SYDVKM. Germline trimming cut 5 bases from V and 6 bases from J; bases unmatched to any gene: 9. The CDR3 DNA is TGTGCCAGCAGTCCGACTAGCGGGAGGGCCTTTAGCGAGCAGTACTTC. Residues: CASSPTSGRAFSEQYF.

This sequence joins TRBV4-1 and TRBJ2-7; 7 nucleotides line up with TRBD2. V was pared by 8 bases and J by 3 bases, with 10 bases of the junction left unmatched. The CDR3 is 14 residues long. From germline, CDR1 is MGHRA and CDR2 YSYEKL. The CDR3 sequence: CASGGGLDGYEQYF. Here the CDR3 DNA reads TGCGCCAGCGGGGGAGGGCTAGACGGCTACGAGCAGTACTTC.

V and J are TRBV7-9 and TRBJ2-1, with 10 bases identical to TRBD2. Germline CDR1 SEHNR, CDR2 FQNEAQ (reference sequence). V shed 2 bases, J shed 5 bases, and the junction held 9 bases outside the gene matches. The CDR3 totals 17 residues. The CDR3 protein is CASSLRSLAGVHNEQFF. The CDR3 nucleotides read TGTGCCAGCAGCTTAAGGAGCCTAGCGGGAGTCCACAATGAGCAGTTCTTC.

The chain uses TRBV13 and TRBJ1-1, with D possibly matching TRBD1 (6 bases). Germline lookup yields CDR1 PRHDT and CDR2 FYEKMQ (reference sequence). V was cut by 5 bases and J by 1 base, with 14 bases left in between. The CDR3 sequence is 15 residues long. CDR3 loop: CASSIFGTPNTEAFF. The CDR3 region has the DNA TGTGCCAGCAGCATCTTCGGGACACCGAACACTGAAGCTTTCTTT.

This sequence joins TRBV7-3 and TRBJ2-3; 7 nucleotides align to TRBD2. The CDR3 runs 14 residues. Per the germline V gene, CDR1 is SGHTA and CDR2 is FQGTGA. V shed 5 bases, J shed 0 bases, and the junction held 2 bases outside the gene matches. The CDR3 sequence: CASSLSGSTDTQYF. The CDR3 region has the DNA TGTGCCAGCAGCCTTAGCGGGAGCACAGATACGCAGTATTTT.

This sequence joins TRBV19 and TRBJ2-7; 9 bases match TRBD1. The CDR3 consists of 13 residues. In germline, CDR1 is LNHDA, CDR2 SQIVND (reference sequence). The trim removed 6 bases at V and 6 bases at J, leaving 6 bases unmatched. In nucleotides, the CDR3 is TGTGCCAGTAGCCTGGACAGGGGAAGCGAGCAGTACTTC. Encoded protein: CASSLDRGSEQYF.

The chain has TRBV13 and TRBJ2-7, with 9 bases fitting TRBD2. Germline V gene lookup returns CDR1 PRHDT and CDR2 FYEKMQ (reference sequence). The trim removed 1 base at V and 4 bases at J, leaving 5 bases unmatched. The CDR3 sequence is 15 residues long. The CDR3 protein is CASSLDATSGYEQYF. DNA of the CDR3: TGTGCCAGCAGCTTAGATGCGACTAGCGGTTACGAGCAGTACTTC.

This chain connects TRBV19 to TRBJ1-5; the D gene is possibly TRBD1 (5 bases). Trimming left V 8 bases short and J 3 bases short, with 11 bases between. Germline V gene data show CDR1 as LNHDA and CDR2 as SQIVND (reference sequence). The CDR3 is 13 residues long. CDR3 amino acids: CASRDSLNQPQHF. DNA for the CDR3: TGTGCCAGTCGGGACTCCCTCAATCAGCCCCAGCATTTT.

This clone was found once. The genes are TRBV7-2 and TRBJ1-4; the match to TRBD1 covers 7 bases. The CDR3 sequence is 19 residues long. Germline trimming cut 3 bases from V and 0 bases from J; bases unmatched to any gene: 13. Germline V gene lookup returns CDR1 SGHTA and CDR2 FQGNSA. The CDR3 DNA is TGTGCCAGCAGCTTTATAGGAAGGGACAGAATTGCAACTAATGAAAAACTGTTTTTT. Its translation: CASSFIGRDRIATNEKLFF.

The chain joins TRBV19 to TRBJ2-7; 11 bases match TRBD1. V dropped 6 bases and J dropped 3; count of bases not matched to a gene: 4. Germline V gives CDR1 LNHDA, CDR2 SQIVND (reference sequence). There are 14 residues in the CDR3. CDR3 in DNA: TGTGCCAGTAGCTCCGGGACAGGGGGCTACGAGCAGTACTTC. Protein: CASSSGTGGYEQYF.

This clone was seen once. The chain combines TRBV11-2 with TRBJ1-2; D is uncertain. CDR1 SGHAT and CDR2 FQNNGV come from the germline V gene. The CDR3 loop spans 14 amino acids. Trimming took off 1 base at V and 2 bases at J, with 8 bases between the two ends. CDR3 in amino acids: CASSLGGPNYGYTF. The CDR3 DNA follows: TGTGCCAGCAGCTTAGGAGGTCCGAACTATGGCTACACCTTC.

V gene TRBV27 combines with J gene TRBJ2-5, with 7 bases fitting TRBD2. Germline CDR1 MNHEY, CDR2 SMNVEV (reference sequence). The junction had 8 bases not matched to a gene; V was cut back by 6 bases and J by 1 base. The CDR3 extends over 15 amino acids. In DNA, the CDR3 is TGTGCCAGCAGCCCCGGGGGGACCCGCCAAGAGACCCAGTACTTC. Translation: CASSPGGTRQETQYF.

The CDR3 spells CASSVATRGTGELFF. The CDR3 DNA reads as TGTGCCAGCAGCGTAGCTACGAGAGGGACCGGGGAGCTGTTTTTT. The rearrangement uses TRBV9 and TRBJ2-2; weak D call: TRBD2 (5 bases). Germline CDR1 SGDLS, CDR2 YYNGEE. Between the trimmed V and J ends, which lost 0 bases and 5 bases, there was a span of 11 bases. This CDR3 comprises 15 residues.

The rearrangement links TRBV11-3 to TRBJ2-3; D is undetermined. Germline V lookup: CDR1 SGHNT, CDR2 YENEEA. V was pared by 1 base and J by 5 bases, with 4 bases between. The CDR3 sequence is 12 residues long. For the CDR3, the DNA is TGTGCCAGCAGCTTAGCAGGAGATACGCAGTATTTT. Its protein product is CASSLAGDTQYF.

This clone has just one count. The chain links TRBV15 to TRBJ2-5; tentatively, D is TRBD1 (6 bases). Germline CDR1 reads LNHNV; CDR2 reads YYDKDF (reference sequence). The CDR3 runs 15 residues. Trimming removed 1 base at V and 5 bases at J, with 14 bases between. CDR3 in DNA: TGTGCCACCAGCAGAGCTCAGGGGAGAGTGGAGACCCAGTACTTC. Amino acids: CATSRAQGRVETQYF.

The chain is built from TRBV19 and TRBJ1-4; no definite D call. The CDR3 is 14 residues long. V lost 0 bases and J 8 bases, leaving 10 bases between the germline ends. The germline gives CDR1 LNHDA, CDR2 SQIVND (reference sequence). In DNA, the CDR3 is TGTGCCAGTAGTATAGATTACGGCGGCGAAAAACTGTTTTTT. As protein: CASSIDYGGEKLFF.

J is TRBJ2-3 and V is TRBV15; 7 positions match TRBD2. Germline CDR1 and CDR2: LNHNV and YYDKDF (reference sequence). Trimming took 3 bases from V and 4 from J; bases not matched to a gene: 1. The CDR3 sequence is 13 residues long. CDR3 region: CATSRGGPDTQYF. In nucleotides, the CDR3 is TGTGCCACCAGCAGGGGAGGGCCAGATACGCAGTATTTT.